These T cell receptor beta chains were read from a single sample in a study of T cell responses to AZD1222 COVID-19 vaccine. Produced via immunoSEQ multiplex PCR; TCRdb's table is partial and in-frame only. This sample has around 58,000 clones, with approximately 79% found just once. The specimen was peripheral blood, collected on day 0 of AZD1222 vaccination. The source of these receptors is an adult in good health. Each CDR3 is given without its conserved first and last residue. Each record gives: J gene, CDR3 length, V gene, CDR3 protein.

>TRBJ2-2|14|TRBV7-8
ASSLLRAGVTGELF
>TRBJ1-1|10|TRBV6-6
ASSDRGLKAF
>TRBJ2-7|11|TRBV19
ASSIGGGREQY
>TRBJ2-3|11|TRBV28
ASRPQGTDTQY
>TRBJ2-1|14|TRBV6-5
ASSYSERGGYNEQF
>TRBJ1-6|13|TRBV19
ASSRTGDYNSPLH
>TRBJ2-1|14|TRBV24-1
ATSEKTRAIHNEQF
>TRBJ2-2|11|TRBV6-5
ASSYPDTGELF
>TRBJ2-1|8|TRBV12-5
ASGLFGQF
>TRBJ1-2|13|TRBV28
ASSLSDTGAAGYT
>TRBJ2-7|14|TRBV7-2
ASSLAIGQGSYEQY
>TRBJ1-1|15|TRBV6-6
ASSPPLGIGEDTEAF
>TRBJ2-3|14|TRBV5-1
ASSLVRGRARDTQY
>TRBJ2-5|12|TRBV9
ASSPRGHQETQY
>TRBJ2-3|11|TRBV5-1
ASSLEDTDTQY
>TRBJ1-2|13|TRBV19
ASSIGTGGFGGYT
>TRBJ2-1|11|TRBV24-1
ATSKPGSNEQF
>TRBJ1-1|13|TRBV7-6
ASSTTGQFDTEAF
>TRBJ2-7|11|TRBV2
ASLDTASYEQY
>TRBJ2-1|19|TRBV28
ASSLLMGWDRGRMVPHEQF
>TRBJ1-5|10|TRBV19
ASSIGTPPQH
>TRBJ1-1|11|TRBV6-5
AGYGGRYTEAF
>TRBJ1-5|13|TRBV6-2/TRBV6-3
ASSDPGQGGQPQH
>TRBJ2-1|12|TRBV7-2
ASSLHEAPNEQF
>TRBJ2-7|13|TRBV19
ASSKPSDSSYEQY
>TRBJ2-7|10|TRBV20-1
SASPTTYEQY
>TRBJ2-1|13|TRBV6-5
ASSRAGSSYNEQF
>TRBJ2-3|12|TRBV3-1/TRBV3-2
ASSQDGGPDTQY
>TRBJ2-7|13|TRBV11-1
ASSLRRQGGEEQY
>TRBJ2-4|9|TRBV30
AWRQGNIQY
>TRBJ2-3|14|TRBV28
ASSLMGQGTTDTQY